One and the same sample provided the 3 T cell receptor beta chains below, sequenced in a study of blood T cell repertoires in COVID-19. Sequencing used immunoSEQ multiplex PCR; TCRdb keeps in-frame clones, though not all of them. The sample yields over 350,000 clones, roughly 88% seen once. Sequencing was carried out using peripheral blood. The receptors shown here come from a woman aged 25-40 years with active or convalescent COVID-19.

To note about this clone: A much larger clone differs from this one at a single base, so this may be a read error. J is TRBJ1-4 and V is TRBV25-1, with 9 bases identical to TRBD1. The CDR3 is made up of 15 amino acids. V shed 2 bases, J shed 5 bases, and the junction held 3 bases outside the gene matches. Germline loops: CDR1 MGHDK, CDR2 SYGVNS. CDR3 region: CASSETGTGNEKLFF. In DNA form, the CDR3 reads TGTGCCAGCAGTGAAACCGGGACAGGGAATGAAAAACTGTTTTTT.

The chain uses TRBV27 and TRBJ1-1, with a tentative D call TRBD1 (5 bases). CDR1 and CDR2 from the germline V gene are MNHEY and SMNVEV (reference sequence). This CDR3 is built from 12 residues. The V end lost 8 bases, the J end lost 6 bases, and 13 bases lay between the germline ends. Here the CDR3 reads CASGRGGAEAFF. The CDR3 region has the DNA TGTGCCAGCGGAAGGGGTGGCGCTGAAGCTTTCTTT.

This clone occurred once. J is TRBJ2-5 and V is TRBV24-1; 11 bases are a match to TRBD1. CDR1 KGHDR and CDR2 SFDVKD come from the germline V gene. The V and J ends lost 4 bases and 5 bases, in that order; junction bases with no gene match: 5. The CDR3 is made up of 15 amino acids. The CDR3 DNA is TGTGCCACCAGTGAAGGACAGGGGGCTGGCGAGACCCAGTACTTC. Encoded protein: CATSEGQGAGETQYF.